This T cell receptor beta chain emerged from a study of identical twins. Each CDR3 protein gets one entry after TCRdb re-called the 5' RACE reads with MiXCR. The sample includes approximately 210,000 distinct CDR3 sequences, under 8.5% of them seen just once. This clonotype has a handful of counts. The V end lost 2 bases, the J end lost 6 bases, and 13 bases lay between the germline ends. There are 14 residues in the CDR3. CDR1 is MNHEY, CDR2 SMNVEV, per germline (reference sequence). These data were also reused for a study on T cells expressing NK-cell markers. That work adds: Eight donors were sequenced, seven testing HCMV-seropositive and one testing seronegative. 1.0-7.0% of CD8+ T cells in about 6 donors belonged to dominant NKG2C+ clonotypes.

Input material: CD8+ T cells sorted from blood. This TCR was recovered from a woman aged 18 to 35 in good health. V usage is TRBV27 and J usage is TRBJ1-1, with D perhaps TRBD1 (5 bases). The DNA for the CDR3 is TGTGCCAGCAGTTTAAGGGGCGCCAGGCCTGAAGCTTTCTTT. It is translated as CASSLRGARPEAFF.